The 24 T cell receptor beta chains below all came from one sample that was sequenced in a study of T-cell memory formation after mild COVID-19. MiXCR, applied by TCRdb to the 5' RACE reads, yields one record per CDR3 protein. The table lists about 340,000 distinct CDR3 sequences, around 15% of them singletons, with around 22% in the top ten. The sequenced material came from PBMCs or a T cell subset sorted from them (not recorded which). These receptors were taken from a man aged 18 to 29 who had mild COVID-19 (a few samples of this study predate the infection). Cell type and time point are not known.

The CDR3 coding sequence is TGTGCCAGCAGCCTCGGACCCTTGACTAGCGGCCCTAATGAGCAGTTCTTC. As protein: CASSLGPLTSGPNEQFF. This chain links TRBV4-2 with TRBJ2-1; 9 bases match TRBD2. The V gene end was trimmed by 4 bases and the J gene end by 7 bases; junction bases not matched to a gene: 14. In germline, CDR1 is LGHNA, CDR2 YNFKEQ. There are 17 residues in the CDR3.

The chain joins TRBV6-6 to TRBJ2-1; D remains unclear. Germline lookup yields CDR1 MNHNY and CDR2 SVGAGI (reference sequence). Deletions cut 6 bases from V and 10 bases from J, with 13 bases between. The CDR3 is 12 amino acids. The CDR3 DNA sequence: TGTGCCAGCAGGGTTTCGGTTGGCGAGCAGTTCTTC. Protein product: CASRVSVGEQFF.

The J gene is TRBJ1-1, the V gene TRBV6-5; 7 bases align to TRBD1. The CDR3 spans 13 residues. V trimming: 2 bases; J trimming: 4 bases; junction bases outside the gene matches: 1. Germline CDR1 reads MNHEY; CDR2 reads SVGAGI. CDR3 sequence (DNA): TGTGCCAGCAGTTACGGGACAGCCACTGAAGCTTTCTTT. It translates to CASSYGTATEAFF.

This clonotype was seen ten or more times. The rearrangement joins TRBV7-9 to TRBJ2-7; 7 bases match TRBD1. CDR3 length equals 15 residues. Germline lookup yields CDR1 SEHNR and CDR2 FQNEAQ (reference sequence). With 4 bases clipped from V and 0 bases from J, the junction kept 6 bases outside the gene matches. The CDR3 DNA sequence: TGTGCCAGCAGCTGGGGGACAGAAAGCTCCTACGAGCAGTACTTC. Translation: CASSWGTESSYEQYF.

This clonotype came up a few times. The genes are TRBV7-9 and TRBJ2-2; D is perhaps TRBD1 (6 bases). Trimming removed 3 bases at V and 6 bases at J, with 11 bases between. CDR1 and CDR2 from the germline V gene are SEHNR and FQNEAQ (reference sequence). The CDR3 is 14 residues long. In DNA form, the CDR3 reads TGTGCCAGCAGCTTTACAGGGACGGCCGGGGAGCTGTTTTTT. Translated, it gives CASSFTGTAGELFF.

There are a few counts of this clonotype. The chain carries TRBV6-2 or TRBV6-3 and TRBJ2-3; 8 bases line up with TRBD2. The CDR3 loop spans 15 amino acids. The ends lost 1 base at V and 1 base at J; junction bases unmatched: 1. From germline, CDR1 is MNHEY and CDR2 SVGEGT. CDR3 sequence (DNA): TGTGCCAGCAGTTACTGGCGGGGGGGCACAGATACGCAGTATTTT. This codes for CASSYWRGGTDTQYF.

The genes are TRBV7-2 and TRBJ1-3; no clear D. Germline V lookup: CDR1 SGHTA, CDR2 FQGNSA. The V gene lost 2 bases and the J gene lost 4 bases, with 24 bases spanning the gap. This CDR3 has 19 amino acids. In nucleotides, the CDR3 is TGTGCCAGCAGCTTATGGCCGGTCGAGGAAGCCATCCCCGGAAACACCATATATTTT. Protein: CASSLWPVEEAIPGNTIYF.

In its sample, this clonotype was seen a few times. For the CDR3, the DNA is TGTGCCAGCAGCTTAGTCGGCCTCGGGAGAGGCTACACCTTC. It encodes CASSLVGLGRGYTF. This chain links TRBV7-2 with TRBJ1-2; D unresolved. The germline V and J ends were trimmed by 1 base and 8 bases, with 14 bases remaining between them. The germline V gene encodes CDR1 SGHTA and CDR2 FQGNSA. This CDR3 spans 14 amino acids.

The table lists this clonotype with a few counts. The rearrangement uses TRBV6-1 and TRBJ1-1, with 8 bases fitting TRBD1. J was trimmed by 1 base and V by 11 bases; bases with no gene match: 3. The CDR3 has 12 residues. Germline V gene sequence: CDR1 MNHNS, CDR2 SASEGT. In DNA, the CDR3 is TGTGCCGGTGGACAGGGGAACACTGAAGCTTTCTTT. It specifies CAGGQGNTEAFF.

On this clonotype: In this CDR3 the conserved last residue, phenylalanine or tryptophan, is missing, so a read error is likely. The limits of the CDR3 on the DNA are not certain, so only TCRdb's listed CDR3 is given. The V gene is TRBV11-3, the J gene TRBJ2-1. Per the germline V gene, CDR1 is SGHNT and CDR2 is YENEEA. The CDR3 has 8 residues if both end residues are counted. The CDR3 spells CASSLRVI.

This clonotype was counted a few times. The chain combines TRBV5-8 with TRBJ2-1; 8 bases are a match to TRBD2. Germline-derived CDR1 and CDR2 are SGHTS and YDEGEE. The CDR3 loop spans 14 amino acids. The V segment lost 5 bases and the J segment 4 bases; nucleotides outside the gene matches: 5. CDR3 coding DNA: TGTGCCAGCAGAGAAAGCGGGAGATACAATGAGCAGTTCTTC. Residues: CASRESGRYNEQFF.

The table lists this clonotype with a few counts. The chain has TRBV7-8 and TRBJ1-2; tentatively, D is TRBD1 (6 bases). CDR1 is SGHVS and CDR2 is FQNEAQ in the germline V gene. V lost 2 bases, J lost 4 bases, and 11 bases lay in between. The CDR3 contains 14 residues. The CDR3 protein is CASSLFRGGYGYTF. In nucleotides, the CDR3 is TGTGCCAGCAGCTTATTCAGGGGTGGCTATGGCTACACCTTC. Supplemented by reference TRBV7-8 and TRBJ1-2, the full variable domain reads GAGVSQSPRYKVAKRGQDVALRCDPISGHVSLFWYQQALGQGPEFLTYFQNEAQLDKSGLPSDRFFAERPEGSVSTLKIQRTQQEDSAVYLCASSLFRGGYGYTFGSGTRLTVV.

The V gene is TRBV3-1, the J gene TRBJ2-1, with TRBD1 matching over 7 bases. The V gene's germline CDR1 is LGHDT and CDR2 YNNKEL (reference sequence). With 1 base clipped from V and 12 bases from J, the junction kept 6 bases outside the gene matches. The CDR3 runs to 13 residues. In nucleotides, the CDR3 is TGTGCCAGCAGCCAAGCCCGACAGGGACCGCAGTTCTTC. This translates into CASSQARQGPQFF.

This clonotype has a handful of counts. This chain connects TRBV4-2 to TRBJ2-1; D is undetermined. The CDR3 length is 13 residues. Trimming took off 2 bases at V and 6 bases at J, with 8 bases between the two ends. Germline loops: CDR1 LGHNA, CDR2 YNFKEQ. The CDR3 loop reads CASSQQATNEQFF. In DNA, the CDR3 is TGTGCCAGCAGCCAACAGGCTACCAATGAGCAGTTCTTC.

In this sample, this clonotype turned up a few times. The chain carries TRBV7-9 and TRBJ2-5; D possibly corresponds to TRBD1 (5 bases). Germline V gives CDR1 SEHNR, CDR2 FQNEAQ (reference sequence). The ends were cut back, 4 bases at V and 2 bases at J, with 14 bases in the middle. CDR3 length equals 15 residues. The CDR3 is CASSSRELRQETQYF. CDR3 nucleotide sequence: TGTGCCAGCAGCTCCAGGGAACTACGGCAAGAGACCCAGTACTTC. The complete variable domain, with remaining parts taken from reference TRBV7-9 and TRBJ2-5, reads DTGVSQNPRHKITKRGQNVTFRCDPISEHNRLYWYRQTLGQGPEFLTYFQNEAQLEKSRLLSDRFSAERPKGSFSTLEIQRTEQGDSAMYLCASSSRELRQETQYFGPGTRLLVL.

The chain has TRBV20-1 and TRBJ1-5; D remains unclear. This CDR3 has 14 residues. CDR1 and CDR2 from the germline V gene are DFQATT and SNEGSKA (reference sequence). V lost 5 bases and J 2 bases, leaving 13 bases between the germline ends. The CDR3 DNA follows: TGCAGTGCTCGGACTCGGCTAGGCAATCAGCCCCAGCATTTT. This codes for CSARTRLGNQPQHF.

CDR3 sequence: CSADRTGGTEAFF. The CDR3 nucleotides are TGCAGTGCTGACCGAACAGGGGGCACTGAAGCTTTCTTT. The chain recombines TRBV20-1 with TRBJ1-1; 8 bases fit TRBD1. Trimming removed 5 bases from V and 4 bases from J; junction bases left unmatched: 6. This CDR3 has 13 residues. Germline V gene data show CDR1 as DFQATT and CDR2 as SNEGSKA (reference sequence).

In this sample, this clonotype turned up once. V usage is TRBV4-3 and J usage is TRBJ1-1, with D maybe TRBD1 (6 bases). V shed 0 bases and J shed 11 bases, with 19 bases lying between them. Germline-derived CDR1 and CDR2 are LGHNA and YSLEER. This CDR3 comprises 15 residues. The CDR3 reads CASSQDGGWAGVAFF. In DNA, the CDR3 is TGCGCCAGCAGCCAAGATGGGGGTTGGGCAGGGGTCGCTTTCTTT.

Only a few counts were recorded for this clonotype. In DNA, the CDR3 is TGTGCCAGCAGCTTAAGCTTTCCCGGGACAGGGGGCGATGAGCAGTTCTTC. Its translation is CASSLSFPGTGGDEQFF. V usage is TRBV7-3 and J usage is TRBJ2-1; TRBD1 matches at 12 bases. Looked up from germline, CDR1 is SGHTA and CDR2 is FQGTGA. The trim removed 1 base at V and 8 bases at J, leaving 9 bases unmatched. CDR3 length: 17 residues.

This chain uses TRBV24-1 with TRBJ2-5; the D gene is possibly TRBD2 (6 bases). Between the trimmed V and J ends, which lost 7 bases and 5 bases, there was a span of 13 bases. The germline V gene encodes CDR1 KGHDR and CDR2 SFDVKD. There are 13 residues in the CDR3. The CDR3 here is CATRSSAVETQYF. CDR3 nucleotides: TGTGCCACCAGGTCTAGCGCGGTTGAGACCCAGTACTTC.

The rearrangement joins TRBV18 to TRBJ1-3, with D uncertain. CDR3 length: 16 amino acids. CDR1 and CDR2 (germline): KGHSH, LQKENI. Trimming left V 0 bases short and J 0 bases short, with 9 bases between. The CDR3 nucleotides are TGTGCCAGCTCACCACCGGCACGTGGCTCTGGAAACACCATATATTTT. Protein product: CASSPPARGSGNTIYF. The whole variable domain, filled in from reference TRBV18 and TRBJ1-3, reads NAGVMQNPRHLVRRRGQEARLRCSPMKGHSHVYWYRQLPEEGLKFMVYLQKENIIDESGMPKERFSAEFPKEGPSILRIQQVVRGDSAAYFCASSPPARGSGNTIYFGEGSWLTVV.

This clonotype was seen only a few times. CDR3 amino acids: CASSQVASGQIEAFF. The CDR3 bases are TGCGCCAGCAGCCAAGTCGCGTCGGGACAGATTGAAGCTTTCTTT. The chain is built from TRBV4-3 and TRBJ1-1, with 7 bases fitting TRBD1. The CDR3 has 15 residues. Unmatched junction bases numbered 9, after V lost 1 base and J lost 7 bases. The V gene's germline CDR1 is LGHNA and CDR2 YSLEER.

The rearrangement links TRBV5-6 to TRBJ2-5, with D perhaps matching TRBD2 (6 bases). The germline V gene has CDR1 SGHDT and CDR2 YYEEEE. V was cut by 4 bases and J by 2 bases, with 15 bases left in between. The length of the CDR3 is 15 residues. DNA of the CDR3: TGTGCCAGCAGCCGAGGGACTTCCCTTCAAGAGACCCAGTACTTC. Translated: CASSRGTSLQETQYF.

This clonotype was observed many times. Compared with germline, one end of the junction differs, possibly owing to a read error. V and J are TRBV6-6 and TRBJ1-2; D may be TRBD1 (6 bases). Germline CDR1 MNHNY, CDR2 SVGAGI (reference sequence). The CDR3 extends over 10 amino acids. This CDR3 is CASSSDSRSF. CDR3 bases: TGTGCCAGCTCCTCGGACAGCAGAAGCTTC.